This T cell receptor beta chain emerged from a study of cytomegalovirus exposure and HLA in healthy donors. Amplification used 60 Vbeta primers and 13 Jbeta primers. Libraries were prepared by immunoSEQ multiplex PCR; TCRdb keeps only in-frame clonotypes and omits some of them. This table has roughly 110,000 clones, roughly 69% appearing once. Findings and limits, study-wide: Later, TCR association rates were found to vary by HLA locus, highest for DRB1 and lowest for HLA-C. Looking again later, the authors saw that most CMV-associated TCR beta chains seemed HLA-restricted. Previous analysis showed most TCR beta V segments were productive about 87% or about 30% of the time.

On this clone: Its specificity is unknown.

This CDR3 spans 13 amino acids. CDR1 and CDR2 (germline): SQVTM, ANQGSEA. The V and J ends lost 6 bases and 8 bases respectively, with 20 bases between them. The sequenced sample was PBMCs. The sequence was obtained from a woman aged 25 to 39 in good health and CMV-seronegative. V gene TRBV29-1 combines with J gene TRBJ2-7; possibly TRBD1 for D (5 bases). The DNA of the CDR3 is TGCAGCGTACACGATACAGGTCTGGAACAGCAGTACTTC. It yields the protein CSVHDTGLEQQYF.